The entry below describes one TCR beta chain. Its antigen is not known. Method: immunoSEQ multiplex PCR; TCRdb's copy keeps in-frame clones and lacks some. The sample lists about 990,000 clones, roughly 74% occurring once. The source of the sample is a study of shared clonotypes between healthy human individuals. Study-level findings and limits: Represented diversity (both genetic and exposure-history) was limited by the small number of donors.

CDR3 length: 14 amino acids. CDR1 is LNHDA, CDR2 SQIVND, per germline (reference sequence). Trimming removed 1 base at V and 1 base at J, with 7 bases between. V gene TRBV19 combines with J gene TRBJ1-1; D is ambiguous. The TCR sequence derives from a man aged 18 to 29 in good health. Some clones in this sample may be carry-over from other donors' samples. The material sequenced was memory CD4+ T cells from PBMCs. This sample's subset: CD45RA-negative fraction. This CDR3 reads CASSIGQTNTEAFF. In nucleotides, the CDR3 is TGTGCCAGTAGTATAGGCCAGACGAACACTGAAGCTTTCTTT.